This record covers a single T cell receptor beta chain. Its antigen is currently unknown. The sample originates from a study of shared clonotypes between healthy human individuals. At the level of the study: The composition of the donors was a couple of women and three men aged 18 to 49. Per-donor plates numbered three CD4 naive, three CD4 memory, two CD8 naive and one CD8 memory.

This CDR3 has 17 amino acids. Per the germline V gene, CDR1 is MDHEN and CDR2 is SYDVKM. V was trimmed by 5 bases and J by 4 bases, leaving 20 bases between them. Profiling relied on immunoSEQ multiplex PCR, and the TCRdb table lists in-frame clones only, not all of them. The sample shows under 130,000 clones, approximately 65% of them seen only once. Points from the study as a whole: Lower generation probabilities were found for non-shared clonotypes than for those shared by all four donors. Naive CD4 clonotype sharing across a few donors was about 5.3%.

Sequencing used memory CD8+ T cells sorted from blood. Subset indicated: CD45RO+ cells pooled with CCR7-negative TemRA cells. This TCR was recovered from a woman aged 25-40 years in good health. The V gene is TRBV28, the J gene TRBJ2-2; perhaps TRBD1 as D (6 bases). The CDR3 region is CASSPPGQTIGTGELFF. CDR3 DNA sequence: TGTGCCAGCAGTCCTCCCGGACAGACTATAGGCACCGGGGAGCTGTTTTTT.